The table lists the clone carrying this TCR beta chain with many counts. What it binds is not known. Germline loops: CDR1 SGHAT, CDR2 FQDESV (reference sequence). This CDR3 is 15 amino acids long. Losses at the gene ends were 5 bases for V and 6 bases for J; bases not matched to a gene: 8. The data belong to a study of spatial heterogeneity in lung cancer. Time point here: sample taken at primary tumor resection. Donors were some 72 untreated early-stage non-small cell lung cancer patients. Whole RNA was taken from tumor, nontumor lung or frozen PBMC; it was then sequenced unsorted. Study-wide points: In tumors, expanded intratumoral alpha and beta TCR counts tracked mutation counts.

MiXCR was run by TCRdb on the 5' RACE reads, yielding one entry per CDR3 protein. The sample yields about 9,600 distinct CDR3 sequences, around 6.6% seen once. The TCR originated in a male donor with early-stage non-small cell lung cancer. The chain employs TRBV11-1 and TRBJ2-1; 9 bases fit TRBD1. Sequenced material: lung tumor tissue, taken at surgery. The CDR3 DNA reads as TGTGCCAGCAGCGTGACAGGGGGTTTTTTCAATGAGCAGTTCTTC. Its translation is CASSVTGGFFNEQFF.